The source of this TCR beta chain is a study of cytomegalovirus exposure and HLA in healthy donors. Across the whole study: Roughly 77 million unique TCRs from HLA-typed donors made up an early data release. Findings of the study overall: Presence/absence analyses treated sequencing depth as roughly uniform across donors. Many donors carried some public TCRs, although rarity characterized most TCR sequences. Segments of the TCR beta V type were, in most cases, productive about 87% or about 30% of the time in an earlier analysis.

PCR was performed using 60 Vbeta and 13 Jbeta primers. Repertoires were generated with immunoSEQ multiplex PCR, while TCRdb's copy carries only in-frame clones and drops some. This table holds 40,000 to 55,000 clones, about 73% found once. Comments on this clone: The antigen remains undetermined.

The V gene's germline CDR1 is SNHLY and CDR2 FYNNEI. V lost 10 bases, J lost 5 bases, and 18 bases lay in between. This CDR3 region has 14 residues. The sequence came from a woman under 40 in good health and CMV-seronegative. The sample taken for sequencing was PBMCs. The V gene is TRBV2, the J gene TRBJ2-1; the D gene is possibly TRBD1 (5 bases). The CDR3 loop is CANNPRAVDNEQFF. The CDR3 DNA reads as TGTGCCAACAACCCCAGGGCGGTTGACAATGAGCAGTTCTTC.